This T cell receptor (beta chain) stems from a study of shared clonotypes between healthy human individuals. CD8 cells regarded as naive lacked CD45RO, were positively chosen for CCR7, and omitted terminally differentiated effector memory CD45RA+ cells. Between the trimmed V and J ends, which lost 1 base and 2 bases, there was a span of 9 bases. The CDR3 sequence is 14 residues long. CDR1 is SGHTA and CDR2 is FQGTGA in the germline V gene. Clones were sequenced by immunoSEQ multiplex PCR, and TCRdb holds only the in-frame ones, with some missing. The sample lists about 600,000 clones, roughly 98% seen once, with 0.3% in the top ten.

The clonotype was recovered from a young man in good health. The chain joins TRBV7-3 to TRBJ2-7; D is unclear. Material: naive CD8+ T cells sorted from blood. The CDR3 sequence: CASSLRGLTYEQYF. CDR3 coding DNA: TGTGCCAGCAGCTTAAGGGGTTTAACCTACGAGCAGTACTTC.